This T cell receptor beta chain was recovered during a study of neurological immune-mediated disorders. CDR3 length: 15 amino acids. V was shortened by 0 bases and J by 5 bases, with 14 bases between the two germline ends. The germline V gene encodes CDR1 DFQATT and CDR2 SNEGSKA (reference sequence). In TCRdb, the 5' RACE reads were re-called with MiXCR into one record per CDR3 protein. The table lists 50,000 to 55,000 distinct CDR3 sequences, more than 3.5% of them singletons. Ten or more counts support this clonotype. This receptor was identified in a man aged 55-75 years with multiple sclerosis. The chain combines TRBV20-1 with TRBJ2-1; a possible D gene is TRBD1 (6 bases). Material for sequencing was PBMCs. For the CDR3, the DNA is TGCAGTGCTAGAGATCCCCGCAGGGGCCACAATGAGCAGTTCTTC. Translated, it gives CSARDPRRGHNEQFF.